This paragraph covers one T cell receptor beta chain sequence. Its matching antigen is unknown. These data originate in a study of shared clonotypes between healthy human individuals. Overall study: The donors, a couple of women and three men, were aged 18 to 49. Study-wide points: Clonotypes shared by all four donors outscored non-shared clonotypes in generation probability.

The run depth of the assay was deep. The repertoire was sequenced with immunoSEQ multiplex PCR; TCRdb's copy has only in-frame clones and lacks some. The sample has roughly 380,000 clones; 96% are singletons. The germline V and J ends were trimmed by 3 bases and 4 bases, with 12 bases remaining between them. The CDR3 loop spans 14 amino acids. The V gene's germline CDR1 is SNHLY and CDR2 FYNNEI. The source material was memory CD8+ T cells sorted from blood. Subset reported: CD45RO+ cells pooled with CCR7-negative TemRA cells. This TCR derives from a man aged 25 to 45 in good health. The chain combines TRBV2 with TRBJ1-2; D may be TRBD1 (5 bases). CDR3 bases: TGTGCCAGCAGTGATCGGGGGATGGGCTATGGCTACACCTTC. Residues: CASSDRGMGYGYTF.